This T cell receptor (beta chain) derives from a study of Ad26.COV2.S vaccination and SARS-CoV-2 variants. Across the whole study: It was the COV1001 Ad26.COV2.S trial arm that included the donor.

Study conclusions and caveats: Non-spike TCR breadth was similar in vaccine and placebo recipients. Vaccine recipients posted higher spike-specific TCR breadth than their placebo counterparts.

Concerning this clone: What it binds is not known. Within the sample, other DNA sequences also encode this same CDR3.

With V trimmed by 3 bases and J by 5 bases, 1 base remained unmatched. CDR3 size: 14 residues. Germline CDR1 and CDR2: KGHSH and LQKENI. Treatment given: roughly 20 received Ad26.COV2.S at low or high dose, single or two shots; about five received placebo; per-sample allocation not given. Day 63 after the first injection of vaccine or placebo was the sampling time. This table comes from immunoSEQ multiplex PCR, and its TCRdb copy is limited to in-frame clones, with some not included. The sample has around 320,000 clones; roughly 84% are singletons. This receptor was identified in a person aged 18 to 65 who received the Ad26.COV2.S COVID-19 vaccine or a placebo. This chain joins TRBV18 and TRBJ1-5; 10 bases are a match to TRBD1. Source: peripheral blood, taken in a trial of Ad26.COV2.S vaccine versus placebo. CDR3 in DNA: TGTGCCAGCTCACCTGGGACAGGGGATCAGCCCCAGCATTTT. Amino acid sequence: CASSPGTGDQPQHF.